This TCR beta chain came from a study of T cells in Graves' hyperthyroidism and ophthalmopathy. General observations from the study: By a 13 V-J model, ophthalmopathy was set apart from stable hyperthyroidism.

Diagnoses rested on clinical symptoms, serum thyroxine and TRAb, thyroid ultrasound and orbital computed tomography. The PBMCs were sourced from fresh peripheral blood (around 9.3 ml). This clonotype was picked up many times. What it binds is unknown. Researchers took RNA transcripts and amplified the TCR beta CDR3 regions from them. HTBI primers were employed in a first-round RT-PCR of the TCR CDR3. TCRdb independently ran MiXCR on the multiplex PCR reads; one entry per CDR3 protein. The sample has 400,000 to 500,000 distinct CDR3 sequences; roughly an eighth are singletons. The CDR3 extends over 12 amino acids. Trimming shortened V by 5 bases and J by 2 bases, and 4 bases separated the two germline ends. Germline CDR1 reads LNHNV; CDR2 reads YYDKDF (reference sequence).

This clonotype originated in a woman younger than 30 with Graves' hyperthyroidism. The V call is TRBV15, the J call TRBJ1-5; no clear D. The sample was blood. This CDR3 is CATSLGNQPQHF. Here the CDR3 DNA reads TGTGCCACCAGCCTTGGCAATCAGCCCCAGCATTTT.